The source of this T cell receptor (beta chain) is a study of cytomegalovirus exposure and HLA in healthy donors. Study-level background: An earlier analysis identified 100 million to 130 million unique TCR beta sequences in some 180 million T cells.

Primers for the PCR totalled 60 Vbeta and 13 Jbeta. Libraries were prepared by immunoSEQ multiplex PCR; TCRdb keeps only in-frame clonotypes and omits some of them. The sample lists fewer than 250,000 clones, roughly 85% seen once, with around 2% in the top ten. General study points: Analysis was performed later, and it showed HLA-associated TCR beta chains to be more clonally expanded than equally common others.

CDR3 length: 15 amino acids. The germline V gene has CDR1 MNHEY and CDR2 SMNVEV (reference sequence). The V and J ends lost 4 bases and 10 bases, in that order; junction bases with no gene match: 9. With respect to this clone: Antigen specificity is unknown.

The gene calls are TRBV27 and TRBJ1-4; 10 bases fit TRBD1. The sample consisted of PBMCs. The source of this sequence is a man younger than 30 in good health and CMV-seronegative. The DNA of the CDR3 is TGTGCCAGCAGTTCCCTCGGGACAGGGGTAGGAAAACTGTTTTTT. It specifies CASSSLGTGVGKLFF.